The rows below give T cell receptor beta chains drawn from one sample of a study of cytomegalovirus exposure and HLA in healthy donors. Assay used: immunoSEQ multiplex PCR; TCRdb lists only in-frame clones, some missing. In total, the table holds around 70,000 clones. Sequencing used PBMCs. Every receptor here comes from a man in his forties in good health and CMV-seronegative. Each CDR3 is given with its conserved first and last residue. The order of the fields is J gene, D gene, V gene, CDR3 DNA, CDR3 protein. A D gene is named only where the DNA matches it firmly.

TRBJ1-2,TRBD1,TRBV7-8,TGTGCCAGCAGGCAAGACAGGGCCTATGGCTACACCTTC,CASRQDRAYGYTF
TRBJ1-1,NA,TRBV20-1,TGCAGTGCTTCTACGAACACTGAAGCTTTCTTT,CSASTNTEAFF
TRBJ2-1,NA,TRBV5-6,TGTGCCAGCAGCTTGGTGAGCGGGTGGGACAATGAGCAGTTCTTC,CASSLVSGWDNEQFF
TRBJ2-1,TRBD1,TRBV5-4,TGTGCCAGCAGTTATCAAACACTCCGGACAGGATACAATGAGCAGTTCTTC,CASSYQTLRTGYNEQFF
TRBJ2-3,NA,TRBV5-1,TGCGCCAGCAGCTTATATAGGGGTAGCGGCCGAGGCACAGATACGCAGTATTTT,CASSLYRGSGRGTDTQYF
TRBJ1-5,NA,TRBV5-5,TGTGCCAGCAGCCCAGGGCCAGAGCGGCCCCAGCATTTT,CASSPGPERPQHF
TRBJ1-1,NA,TRBV28,TGTGCCAGCAGTTTAGTGGCCATCATGAACACTGAAGCTTTCTTT,CASSLVAIMNTEAFF
TRBJ2-7,TRBD2,TRBV9,TGTGCCAGCAGCGTAGGTGATGGGTCTAGCGGGAGTTACGAGCAGTACTTC,CASSVGDGSSGSYEQYF
TRBJ2-1,NA,TRBV15,TGTGCCACCCGGGGGAAACCGACCCTATCGGGGCAGTTCTTC,CATRGKPTLSGQFF
TRBJ2-3,TRBD1,TRBV27,TGTGCCAGCAGGCAGACAGGGGTCTACACAGATACGCAGTATTTT,CASRQTGVYTDTQYF
TRBJ2-7,NA,TRBV5-1,TGCGCCAGCAGCTTGGGCAACTCCGAGCAGTACTTC,CASSLGNSEQYF
TRBJ2-7,NA,TRBV6-1,TGTGCCAGCACTCCAAGGACAGTCTACCCCTACGAGCAGTACTTC,CASTPRTVYPYEQYF
TRBJ2-3,TRBD2,TRBV19,TGTGCCAGTAGTCCGGGACTAGCTCAGTGGACAGATACGCAGTATTTT,CASSPGLAQWTDTQYF
TRBJ2-3,NA,TRBV10-2,TGCGCCGCCACCACAGGGAAACTGGGCACAGATACGCAGTATTTT,CAATTGKLGTDTQYF
TRBJ2-7,TRBD1,TRBV5-1,TGCGCCAGCAGCCCCATGCCTCCAGGGGGCTCCTACGAGCAGTACTTC,CASSPMPPGGSYEQYF
TRBJ1-3,NA,TRBV7-2,TGTGCCAGCAGCTTAGGAGTCTCTGGAAACACCATATATTTT,CASSLGVSGNTIYF
TRBJ2-1,NA,TRBV5-1,TGCGCCAGCACGCGAGACTCCTACAATGAGCAGTTCTTC,CASTRDSYNEQFF
TRBJ1-2,NA,TRBV4-1,TGCGCCAGCAGCCAAGATCCGGGGTATGGCTACACCTTC,CASSQDPGYGYTF
TRBJ2-7,NA,TRBV11-2,TGTGCCAGCAGCTTAGCCCCCGGGGCAGGGGAGTATGAGCAGTACTTC,CASSLAPGAGEYEQYF
TRBJ2-5,TRBD1,TRBV12-5,TGTGCTAGTGGTTTGGACAGGGGCCTACAAGAGACCCAGTACTTC,CASGLDRGLQETQYF
TRBJ1-2,NA,TRBV12-5,TGTGCTAGTGGTTTGGGAGGAGGGACGAACTATGGCTACACCTTC,CASGLGGGTNYGYTF
TRBJ2-2,TRBD1,TRBV11-3,TGTGCCAGCAGCCGAGGGACAGGGAACACCGGGGAGCTGTTTTTT,CASSRGTGNTGELFF
TRBJ1-6,NA,TRBV15,TGTGCCACCAGCAGTATACAGGTGAATTCACCCCTCCACTTT,CATSSIQVNSPLHF
TRBJ1-5,NA,TRBV4-2,TGTGCCAGCAGCCACGCCGGGACACAGGATCAGCCCCAGCATTTT,CASSHAGTQDQPQHF
TRBJ2-5,TRBD2,TRBV27,TGTGCCAGCAGTCTTCGAAGACTAGCGGGATTTCGCGGAACAGAGACCCAGTACTTC,CASSLRRLAGFRGTETQYF
TRBJ1-2,TRBD1,TRBV2,TGTGCCAGTTCGGGAACAGCCGGGACAGCCTATGGCTACACCTTC,CASSGTAGTAYGYTF
TRBJ1-2,NA,TRBV5-1,TGCGCCAGCAGCTTGGACGGAGGTGGGACACCCATTGGTGGCTACACCTTC,CASSLDGGGTPIGGYTF
TRBJ2-1,NA,TRBV7-2,TGTGCCAGCAGCCCGAGCGGTCTCAATGAGCAGTTCTTC,CASSPSGLNEQFF
TRBJ2-5,NA,TRBV10-1,TGCGCCAGCAGTCAGGACTGGGGAGAGACCCAGTACTTC,CASSQDWGETQYF